This is a list of T cell receptor beta chains from one sample in a study of blood T cells in healthy people across ages. Using its own MiXCR run on the 5' RACE reads, TCRdb lists one record per CDR3 protein. Of approximately 1,000,000 distinct CDR3 sequences in the sample, around two fifths were seen once. Sequencing was carried out using blood. These receptors all stem from a man aged 18 to 35 in good health. Each CDR3 is given with its conserved first and last residue.

j_gene: TRBJ1-2; v_gene: TRBV12-3/TRBV12-4; CDR3aa: CASTFTTNYGYTF
j_gene: TRBJ2-2; v_gene: TRBV13; CDR3aa: CASSWRGLTGELFF
j_gene: TRBJ2-7; v_gene: TRBV5-1; CDR3aa: CASSPLTGSTVEQYF
j_gene: TRBJ2-2; v_gene: TRBV25-1; CDR3aa: CASSHMGNTGELFF
j_gene: TRBJ2-7; v_gene: TRBV12-3/TRBV12-4; CDR3aa: CASSYVVPDEQYF
j_gene: TRBJ2-3; v_gene: TRBV27; CDR3aa: CASSLRTSGDTQYF
j_gene: TRBJ2-5; v_gene: TRBV7-8; CDR3aa: CASSPTSGVNQETQYF
j_gene: TRBJ2-4; v_gene: TRBV7-2; CDR3aa: CASSLVVGGDIKNIQYF
j_gene: TRBJ1-5; v_gene: TRBV6-1; CDR3aa: CASSQQGYSQPQHF
j_gene: TRBJ1-4; v_gene: TRBV6-2/TRBV6-3; CDR3aa: CASSSSHTKLFF
j_gene: TRBJ2-1; v_gene: TRBV12-3/TRBV12-4; CDR3aa: CASIRTGTEKQFF
j_gene: TRBJ2-2; v_gene: TRBV28; CDR3aa: CASSSGTGNTRELFF
j_gene: TRBJ2-1; v_gene: TRBV7-2; CDR3aa: CASSFQGGLNEQFF
j_gene: TRBJ2-5; v_gene: TRBV6-6; CDR3aa: CASSYPRQGETQETQYF
j_gene: TRBJ2-3; v_gene: TRBV4-3; CDR3aa: CASSQDSAGGSTDTQYF
j_gene: TRBJ1-1; v_gene: TRBV6-6; CDR3aa: CASSYSQDEAFF
j_gene: TRBJ1-2; v_gene: TRBV7-9; CDR3aa: CASTKITAGSGGYTF
j_gene: TRBJ1-1; v_gene: TRBV20-1; CDR3aa: CSANKGRTEAFF
j_gene: TRBJ1-2; v_gene: TRBV12-3/TRBV12-4; CDR3aa: CASSFGGRGVYGYTF
j_gene: TRBJ1-1; v_gene: TRBV5-1; CDR3aa: CASSRDPEKGRTEAFF
j_gene: TRBJ1-5; v_gene: TRBV6-5; CDR3aa: CASSYGQGNQPQHF
j_gene: TRBJ2-3; v_gene: TRBV6-1; CDR3aa: CASSPGDLLVTDTQYF
j_gene: TRBJ2-3; v_gene: TRBV20-1; CDR3aa: CSARSVAGRDTQYF
j_gene: TRBJ2-7; v_gene: TRBV29-1; CDR3aa: CSVEEWAKSSYEQYF
j_gene: TRBJ1-2; v_gene: TRBV12-3/TRBV12-4; CDR3aa: CASSFPGINYGYTF
j_gene: TRBJ2-1; v_gene: TRBV7-2; CDR3aa: CASSEYKRTYNEQFF
j_gene: TRBJ1-1; v_gene: TRBV5-8; CDR3aa: CASSFGPGQYLTEAFF
j_gene: TRBJ2-4; v_gene: TRBV4-1; CDR3aa: CASRAAREAKNIQYF
j_gene: TRBJ2-2; v_gene: TRBV12-3/TRBV12-4; CDR3aa: CASSLRTNTGELFF
j_gene: TRBJ1-2; v_gene: TRBV28; CDR3aa: CASNKGGAPNYGYTF
j_gene: TRBJ2-4; v_gene: TRBV7-2; CDR3aa: CASSLGGGRAKNSQYF
j_gene: TRBJ2-3; v_gene: TRBV20-1; CDR3aa: CSAISSTGGTDTQYF
j_gene: TRBJ2-7; v_gene: TRBV29-1; CDR3aa: CSVWFSNEQYF
j_gene: TRBJ2-1; v_gene: TRBV11-1; CDR3aa: CASGTGLSGNEQFF
j_gene: TRBJ1-2; v_gene: TRBV13; CDR3aa: CASSLASTGGLYGYTF
j_gene: TRBJ1-6; v_gene: TRBV20-1; CDR3aa: CSAAGPGAVSPLHF
j_gene: TRBJ2-1; v_gene: TRBV7-2; CDR3aa: CASTSGSLNNEQFF
j_gene: TRBJ1-5; v_gene: TRBV12-3/TRBV12-4; CDR3aa: CASSFLGGSNQPQHF
j_gene: TRBJ2-5; v_gene: TRBV12-3/TRBV12-4; CDR3aa: CASRKGGVETQYF